A single sample is the source of the 8 T cell receptor beta chains below, sequenced in a study of OX40 agonist ivuxolimab in advanced cancers. TCRdb's table, derived via immunoSEQ multiplex PCR, lists solely in-frame clones and lacks some. This table has 90,000 to 100,000 clones, around 90% appearing once. Sample: CD4+ or CD8+ T cells sorted from blood, taken in a trial of the OX40 agonist ivuxolimab. These receptors came from an adult with an advanced solid tumor such as melanoma, head and neck, liver or kidney cancer.

The chain combines TRBV7-2 with TRBJ1-6, with 7 nucleotides matching TRBD1. Germline CDR1 is SGHTA and CDR2 is FQGNSA. The CDR3 runs 13 residues. Trimming cost V 5 bases and J 7 bases; bases outside gene matches: 2. The CDR3 spells CASSLQGNSPLHF. CDR3 coding DNA: TGTGCCAGCAGCCTACAGGGGAATTCACCCCTCCACTTT.

The V and J genes are TRBV2 and TRBJ1-2; possible D gene TRBD1, 6 bases. CDR1 SNHLY and CDR2 FYNNEI come from the germline V gene. The CDR3 runs 14 residues. Trimming took off 5 bases at V and 8 bases at J, with 18 bases between the two ends. The CDR3 sequence: CASSPTGGAGGYTF. CDR3 in DNA: TGTGCCAGCAGTCCTACGGGGGGGGCAGGAGGCTACACCTTC.

This chain uses TRBV5-6 with TRBJ1-3; the D is unclear. The ends were cut back, 4 bases at V and 4 bases at J, with 6 bases in the middle. The CDR3 has 12 amino acids. Germline CDR1 and CDR2: SGHDT and YYEEEE. The CDR3 reads CASSGGGNTIYF. The CDR3 nucleotides read TGTGCCAGCAGCGGCGGGGGAAACACCATATATTTT.

The rearrangement uses TRBV28 and TRBJ1-5, with D uncertain. V lost 0 bases and J lost 6, with 3 bases in between. Per the germline V gene, CDR1 is MDHEN and CDR2 is SYDVKM. There are 12 residues in the CDR3. The CDR3 DNA reads as TGTGCCAGCAGTTTATGGTCTCAGCCCCAGCATTTT. Amino acid sequence: CASSLWSQPQHF.

The rearrangement uses TRBV29-1 and TRBJ1-2; D perhaps matches TRBD1 (5 bases). Trimming left V 3 bases short and J 5 bases short, with 10 bases between. The CDR3 length is 12 residues. Per germline, CDR1 SQVTM and CDR2 ANQGSEA. CDR3 residues: CSVDRDPYGYTF. The CDR3, as DNA: TGCAGCGTTGACAGGGACCCGTATGGCTACACCTTC.

This clone has just one count. The chain links TRBV10-3 to TRBJ1-1; D is uncertain. CDR3 length: 14 residues. Trimming took off 0 bases at V and 2 bases at J, with 7 bases between the two ends. Germline V gene sequence: CDR1 ENHRY, CDR2 SYGVKD. CDR3 sequence: CAISESTSNTEAFF. DNA of the CDR3: TGTGCCATCAGTGAGTCGACAAGTAACACTGAAGCTTTCTTT.

V usage is TRBV28 and J usage is TRBJ1-1; no clear D. The V end was cut by 7 bases, the J end by 1 base, with 16 bases between. CDR3 size: 15 residues. The germline gives CDR1 MDHEN, CDR2 SYDVKM. The CDR3: CASTIPGMANTEAFF. DNA for the CDR3: TGTGCCAGCACCATCCCGGGCATGGCGAACACTGAAGCTTTCTTT.

With respect to this clone: Sequence at one end of the junction differs from germline and may be a read error. J is TRBJ2-7 and V is TRBV28, with 7 bases lining up with TRBD1. The germline CDR1 and CDR2 sequences are MDHEN and SYDVKM. The CDR3 sequence is 12 residues long. The CDR3 nucleotides are TGTGCCAGCAGTTTGAACTGGGGACAGTACCTCTTC. Translated, it gives CASSLNWGQYLF.